The present TCR beta chain was sequenced within a study of Ad26.COV2.S vaccination and SARS-CoV-2 variants. Across the whole study: Within the COV1001 Ad26.COV2.S trial arm, the donor was enrolled. The authors gave Ad26.COV2.S intramuscularly, either once or twice 56 days apart.

Described treatment: some 20 received Ad26.COV2.S at low or high dose, single or two shots; about five received placebo; per-sample allocation not given. Sampling was performed 63 days after the first vaccine or placebo injection. A Boston donor was an adult aged 18-55 years. The table came from immunoSEQ multiplex PCR; TCRdb's copy has only in-frame clones and leaves some out. The table shows around 300,000 clones, with 75% to 90% occurring only once. The ends lost 0 bases at V and 7 bases at J; junction bases unmatched: 6. This CDR3 contains 15 residues. Germline lookup yields CDR1 SGHRS and CDR2 YFSETQ.

The TCR comes from a person between 18 and 59 years old who received the Ad26.COV2.S COVID-19 vaccine or a placebo. This specimen was peripheral blood, taken in a trial of Ad26.COV2.S vaccine versus placebo. The chain is built from TRBV5-1 and TRBJ1-2; 10 bases fit TRBD1. The DNA of the CDR3 is TGCGCCAGCAGCTTGGGCGACAGGGGGCGCGGTGGCTACACCTTC. It is translated as CASSLGDRGRGGYTF. The full variable domain, its missing parts supplied by reference TRBV5-1 and TRBJ1-2, is KAGVTQTPRYLIKTRGQQVTLSCSPISGHRSVSWYQQTPGQGLQFLFEYFSETQRNKGNFPGRFSGRQFSNSRSEMNVSTLELGDSALYLCASSLGDRGRGGYTFGSGTRLTVV.